This T cell receptor (beta chain) was recovered during a study of blood T cell repertoires in COVID-19. Looking at the study overall: Samples representing acute and convalescent COVID-19 were sourced from the United States, Italy and Spain.

The Seattle patients, enrolled during active infection, were followed longitudinally. The CDR3 consists of 12 residues. The germline gives CDR1 GTSNPN, CDR2 SVGIG (reference sequence). The germline V and J ends were trimmed by 4 bases and 7 bases, with 8 bases remaining between them. Source study methods: The assay estimated nucleated cells by amplifying reference gene primers. Clones were sequenced by immunoSEQ multiplex PCR, and TCRdb holds only the in-frame ones, with some missing. D and trimming were read from the DNA, whereas the V and J calls and clone size are those reported in that table. This table holds approximately 350,000 clones, about nine tenths found once.

The sample consisted of peripheral blood. The rearrangement uses TRBV30 and TRBJ1-6, with unresolved D. The sequence was collected from a woman aged 50 to 60 with COVID-19, enrolled during active disease. The DNA for the CDR3 is TGTGCCTGGACCACGGTGAATTCACCCCTCCACTTT. This codes for CAWTTVNSPLHF.